Listed here are 8 T cell receptor beta chains from one sample, sequenced in a study of blood T cells in healthy people across ages. A second PCR of 7 to 11 cycles used a sample-barcoded 5' primer and a J-beta primer mix. One entry per CDR3 protein, called by TCRdb with MiXCR from the 5' RACE reads. The sample holds 750,000 to 950,000 distinct CDR3 sequences, about 28% seen once. These data also featured in a second study, about T cells of mothers and their children.

The sequencing input was blood. The receptors here all came from a woman in her forties in good health.

This chain connects TRBV28 to TRBJ2-5, with 7 bases that match TRBD1. Per the germline V gene, CDR1 is MDHEN and CDR2 is SYDVKM. The ends lost 5 bases at V and 5 bases at J; junction bases unmatched: 11. The CDR3 spans 15 residues. DNA of the CDR3: TGTGCCAGCAGTCACCCAAGTAGGGGGCTGGAGACCCAGTACTTC. Its protein is CASSHPSRGLETQYF.

At least ten counts were recorded for this clonotype. The genes are TRBV7-2 and TRBJ2-7; the match to TRBD2 covers 8 bases. Trimming at V came to 3 bases and at J to 6 bases, leaving 1 base not matched to a gene. CDR3 length equals 12 residues. Germline CDR1 SGHTA, CDR2 FQGNSA. This CDR3 reads CASSLLAGEQYF. As DNA, the CDR3 is TGTGCCAGCAGCTTGCTAGCGGGCGAGCAGTACTTC. The variable domain in full, completed from reference TRBV7-2 and TRBJ2-7, reads GAGVSQSPSNKVTEKGKDVELRCDPISGHTALYWYRQSLGQGLEFLIYFQGNSAPDKSGLPSDRFSAERTGGSVSTLTIQRTQQEDSAVYLCASSLLAGEQYFGPGTRLTVT.

This clonotype has only a few counts. The genes are TRBV6-5 and TRBJ2-3; D remains unclear. The CDR3 has 15 residues. Looked up from germline, CDR1 is MNHEY and CDR2 is SVGAGI. The ends were cut back, 0 bases at V and 4 bases at J, with 11 bases in the middle. The CDR3 nucleotides are TGTGCCAGCAGTTACTCGGAGACCGGCCCAGATACGCAGTATTTT. It is translated as CASSYSETGPDTQYF.

J is TRBJ2-7 and V is TRBV3-1; D gene uncertain. The V end lost 0 bases, the J end lost 3 bases, and 9 bases lay between the germline ends. CDR3 size: 14 residues. The germline V gene has CDR1 LGHDT and CDR2 YNNKEL (reference sequence). The CDR3 sequence: CASSQDQNSYEQYF. The CDR3 DNA reads as TGTGCCAGCAGCCAAGATCAGAACAGCTACGAGCAGTACTTC.

This clonotype showed up just a few times. The rearrangement uses TRBV28 and TRBJ2-5; no firm D call. The ends were cut back, 3 bases at V and 1 base at J, with 6 bases in the middle. Germline V CDR1 and CDR2: MDHEN, SYDVKM. This CDR3 is 13 amino acids long. The CDR3 reads CASSFNSQETQYF. The DNA of the CDR3 is TGTGCCAGCAGTTTTAACAGCCAAGAGACCCAGTACTTC. Supplemented by reference TRBV28 and TRBJ2-5, the full variable domain reads DVKVTQSSRYLVKRTGEKVFLECVQDMDHENMFWYRQDPGLGLRLIYFSYDVKMKEKGDIPEGYSVSREKKERFSLILESASTNQTSMYLCASSFNSQETQYFGPGTRLLVL.

This chain connects TRBV6-6 to TRBJ1-2; no clear D. V lost 5 bases, J lost 7 bases, and 11 bases lay in between. The germline gives CDR1 MNHNY, CDR2 SVGAGI (reference sequence). CDR3 length: 12 amino acids. CDR3 region: CASSEMGSGYTF. The CDR3 bases are TGTGCCAGCAGTGAGATGGGGAGTGGCTACACCTTC.

This clonotype appeared a few times. At one boundary the junction diverges from the germline segment, which might be a read error. The rearrangement uses TRBV24-1 and TRBJ2-1; D gene unclear. Germline CDR1 and CDR2: KGHDR and SFDVKD. The CDR3 has 14 amino acids. CDR3: CATGDEGHYNEQFF. The DNA of the CDR3 is TGTGCCACCGGTGATGAAGGGCACTACAATGAGCAGTTCTTC.

V is TRBV24-1 and J is TRBJ2-2; 12 bases agree with TRBD1. V dropped 3 bases and J dropped 6; count of bases not matched to a gene: 4. Germline lookup yields CDR1 KGHDR and CDR2 SFDVKD. The CDR3 runs to 16 residues. In DNA form, the CDR3 reads TGTGCCACCAGTGATGGGGGACAGGGGGCCCCCGGGGAGCTGTTTTTT. It specifies CATSDGGQGAPGELFF.